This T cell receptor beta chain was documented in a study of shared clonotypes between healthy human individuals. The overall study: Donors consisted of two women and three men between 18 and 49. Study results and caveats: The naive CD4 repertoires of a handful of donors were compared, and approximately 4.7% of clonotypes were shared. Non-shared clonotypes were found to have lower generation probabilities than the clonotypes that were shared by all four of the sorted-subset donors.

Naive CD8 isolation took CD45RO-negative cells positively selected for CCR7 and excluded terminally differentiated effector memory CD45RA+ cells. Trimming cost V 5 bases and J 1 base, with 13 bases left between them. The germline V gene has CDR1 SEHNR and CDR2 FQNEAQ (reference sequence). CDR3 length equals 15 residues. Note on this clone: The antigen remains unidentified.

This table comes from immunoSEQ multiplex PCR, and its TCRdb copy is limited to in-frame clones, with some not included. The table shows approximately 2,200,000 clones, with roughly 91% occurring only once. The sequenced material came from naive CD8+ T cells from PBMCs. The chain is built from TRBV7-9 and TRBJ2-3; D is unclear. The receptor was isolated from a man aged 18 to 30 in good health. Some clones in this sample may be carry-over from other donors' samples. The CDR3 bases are TGTGCCAGCAGCGCCAACGATAGGGGCACAGATACGCAGTATTTT. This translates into CASSANDRGTDTQYF.